This T cell receptor beta chain is from a study of blood T cell repertoires in COVID-19. In the study overall: Specimens from acute and convalescent COVID-19 originated in the United States, Italy and Spain. The analysed material was cDNA or gDNA that came from T cells, B-cell-depleted T cells, or PBMCs.

The CDR3 has 18 residues. The germline V gene encodes CDR1 MGHRA and CDR2 YSYEKL. The V gene end was trimmed by 0 bases and the J gene end by 5 bases; junction bases not matched to a gene: 8. Data came from immunoSEQ multiplex PCR; TCRdb stores just in-frame clones and leaves some out. Of 200,000 or so clones listed, around 81% are singletons. This sequence originates from a woman of 80 years or more with COVID-19, enrolled during active disease. The sequencing sample was made of peripheral blood. The chain links TRBV4-1 to TRBJ2-1; 12 bases agree with TRBD2. The CDR3 sequence: CASSQDPSTSGGDNEQFF. Here the CDR3 DNA reads TGCGCCAGCAGCCAAGACCCCTCGACTAGCGGGGGAGACAATGAGCAGTTCTTC.